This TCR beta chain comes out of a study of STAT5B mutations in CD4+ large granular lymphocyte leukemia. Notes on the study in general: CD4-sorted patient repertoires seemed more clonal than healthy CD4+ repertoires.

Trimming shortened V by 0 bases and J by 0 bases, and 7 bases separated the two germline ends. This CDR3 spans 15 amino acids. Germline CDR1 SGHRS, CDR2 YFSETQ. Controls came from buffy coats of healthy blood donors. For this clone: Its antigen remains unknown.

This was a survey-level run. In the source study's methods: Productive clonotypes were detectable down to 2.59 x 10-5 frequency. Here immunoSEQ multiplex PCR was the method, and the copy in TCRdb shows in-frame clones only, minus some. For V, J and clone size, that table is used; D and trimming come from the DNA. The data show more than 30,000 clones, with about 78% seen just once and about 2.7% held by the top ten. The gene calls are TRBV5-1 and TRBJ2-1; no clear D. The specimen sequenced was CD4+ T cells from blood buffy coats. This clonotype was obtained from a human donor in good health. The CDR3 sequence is CASSLGQSSYNEQFF. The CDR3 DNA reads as TGCGCCAGCAGCTTGGGGCAGAGCTCCTACAATGAGCAGTTCTTC.